The entry below describes one T cell receptor beta chain. Its antigen is not identified. The same CDR3 can be traced to other DNA sequences in this sample. These data come from a study of T cell responses to AZD1222 COVID-19 vaccine. Germline V gene lookup returns CDR1 SGHRS and CDR2 YFSETQ. Trimming left V 0 bases short and J 3 bases short, with 6 bases between. The CDR3 sequence is 14 residues long. Sequencing was performed with immunoSEQ multiplex PCR; in TCRdb, only in-frame clones are kept and a portion is missing. Of around 220,000 clones in the sample, less than 95% were seen once. The study, taken as a whole, reports: Clonal diversity was possibly underestimated; the donors were predominantly white British and more often female. Dominant CD4 TCR responses targeted spike regions 160-218 and 743-854.

The receptor's source is an adult who received the MenACWY meningococcal vaccine as a control. This material consisted of peripheral blood, taken 28 days after the second dose of the MenACWY control vaccine. This sequence joins TRBV5-1 and TRBJ1-4; no clear D gene. The CDR3 reads CASSLDTANEKLFF. DNA of the CDR3: TGCGCCAGCAGCTTGGACACGGCTAATGAAAAACTGTTTTTT.